The 13 T cell receptor beta chains given below trace back to one sample, sequenced in a study of cytomegalovirus exposure and HLA in healthy donors. The PCR made use of 60 Vbeta and 13 Jbeta primers. Clones were read by immunoSEQ multiplex PCR, and TCRdb kept only the in-frame ones, dropping some. The top ten hold more than 1.4% of the sample, which has tens of thousands of clones, approximately 80% seen once. Sequences were obtained from PBMCs. Receptor source: a female donor in good health and CMV-seronegative.

The chain couples TRBV6-5 to TRBJ2-2; a weak D match, TRBD1 (6 bases). The V gene lost 6 bases and the J gene lost 4 bases, with 12 bases spanning the gap. CDR1 MNHEY and CDR2 SVGAGI come from the germline V gene. CDR3 length: 14 residues. CDR3 protein: CASRRDIPTGELFF. CDR3 DNA: TGTGCCAGCAGAAGGGACATCCCCACCGGGGAGCTGTTTTTT.

The chain has TRBV6-6 and TRBJ2-5, with a tentative D call TRBD1 (7 bases). The closer fit of TRBJ2-7 to the DNA end suggests the J call may be wrong. There are 16 residues in the CDR3. Germline-derived CDR1 and CDR2 are MNHNY and SVGAGI (reference sequence). The CDR3 DNA sequence: TGTGCCAGCAGGGGAGGAGACAGGGAGGTGGTTTACGAGCAGTACTTC. Its protein product is CASRGGDREVVYEQYF.

This chain connects TRBV7-3 to TRBJ1-1; 8 nucleotides agree with TRBD1. V was pared by 5 bases and J by 5 bases, with 7 bases of the junction left unmatched. The CDR3 contains 14 residues. Per germline, CDR1 SGHTA and CDR2 FQGTGA. The DNA of the CDR3 is TGTGCCAGCAGCCTGGACAGGGTGGGGACTGAAGCTTTCTTT. Protein product: CASSLDRVGTEAFF. Variable domain in full (rest from reference TRBV7-3 and TRBJ1-1): GAGVSQTPSNKVTEKGKYVELRCDPISGHTALYWYRQSLGQGPEFLIYFQGTGAADDSGLPNDRFFAVRPEGSVSTLKIQRTERGDSAVYLCASSLDRVGTEAFFGQGTRLTVV.

In its sample, this clone was seen a few times. The J gene is TRBJ1-1, the V gene TRBV4-1, with a weak D call TRBD1 (5 bases). V was pared by 4 bases and J by 1 base, with 10 bases between. The length of the CDR3 is 14 residues. Germline-derived CDR1 and CDR2 are MGHRA and YSYEKL. The CDR3 here is CASSRGDTNTEAFF. The DNA for the CDR3 is TGCGCCAGCAGCCGGGGGGATACGAACACTGAAGCTTTCTTT.

The chain combines TRBV7-8 with TRBJ1-1; D remains unclear. Deletions cut 2 bases from V and 8 bases from J, with 15 bases between. Germline CDR1 is SGHVS and CDR2 is FQNEAQ. The CDR3 is 14 amino acids. The CDR3 loop is CASSLFNSQAEAFF. Written as DNA, the CDR3 is TGTGCCAGCAGCTTATTCAACTCCCAGGCGGAAGCTTTCTTT.

The table lists this clone with a few counts. This chain links TRBV2 with TRBJ1-4; tentatively, D is TRBD1 (6 bases). Germline CDR1 reads SNHLY; CDR2 reads FYNNEI. Trimming shortened V by 9 bases and J by 4 bases, and 18 bases separated the two germline ends. This CDR3 spans 15 amino acids. The CDR3 DNA is TGTGCCAGAGAAGCCGGCGGACAGAGTAATGAAAAACTGTTTTTT. This gives the protein CAREAGGQSNEKLFF.

The chain uses TRBV7-3 and TRBJ2-1; maybe TRBD1 (5 bases). Looked up from germline, CDR1 is SGHTA and CDR2 is FQGTGA. Trimming took off 4 bases at V and 8 bases at J, with 12 bases between the two ends. The CDR3 runs 13 residues. The CDR3 loop is CASSSPGLHEQFF. DNA of the CDR3: TGTGCCAGCAGCTCCCCAGGGCTCCATGAGCAGTTCTTC.

The chain recombines TRBV6-5 with TRBJ1-5; TRBD1 matches at 7 bases. V gave up 6 bases and J gave up 6 bases; unmatched junction bases: 11. Germline CDR1 and CDR2: MNHEY and SVGAGI. This CDR3 comprises 15 residues. The CDR3 loop is CASSQDRALGQPQHF. For the CDR3, the DNA is TGTGCCAGCAGCCAAGACAGGGCTCTGGGTCAGCCCCAGCATTTT.

This sequence joins TRBV9 and TRBJ2-3, with 8 bases that match TRBD1. Germline V gene data show CDR1 as SGDLS and CDR2 as YYNGEE. Trimming removed 4 bases from V and 0 bases from J; junction bases left unmatched: 10. The CDR3 covers 17 residues. The CDR3 nucleotides read TGTGCCAGCAGCTCCGACAGGGGCCAGAAGAGCACAGATACGCAGTATTTT. Protein product: CASSSDRGQKSTDTQYF.

The V call is TRBV7-6, the J call TRBJ1-1; tentative D call: TRBD1 (5 bases). The V end was cut by 2 bases, the J end by 3 bases, with 16 bases between. Germline CDR1 and CDR2: SGHVS and FNYEAQ. The CDR3 is 16 amino acids. CDR3 amino acids: CASSLRRGRIDTEAFF. In DNA form, the CDR3 reads TGTGCCAGCAGCTTACGGCGGGGGAGGATCGACACTGAAGCTTTCTTT.

The CDR3 here is CASRLQGLDTGELFF. In DNA, the CDR3 is TGCGCCAGCAGATTACAGGGGTTGGACACCGGGGAGCTGTTTTTT. The chain employs TRBV4-3 and TRBJ2-2; 7 nucleotides agree with TRBD1. Looked up from germline, CDR1 is LGHNA and CDR2 is YSLEER. The ends lost 6 bases at V and 3 bases at J; junction bases unmatched: 7. CDR3 length: 15 amino acids.

This clone was picked up a small number of times. J is TRBJ1-2 and V is TRBV10-3; 9 bases line up with TRBD1. Germline assignment: CDR1 ENHRY and CDR2 SYGVKD. V was pared by 4 bases and J by 2 bases, with 2 bases of the junction left unmatched. The CDR3 loop spans 14 amino acids. The CDR3 reads CAISGGTGNYGYTF. The CDR3 coding sequence is TGTGCCATCAGTGGGGGGACAGGGAACTATGGCTACACCTTC.

The chain has TRBV7-9 and TRBJ2-1; 7 bases match TRBD1. Germline trimming cut 5 bases from V and 6 bases from J; bases unmatched to any gene: 4. The CDR3 loop spans 13 amino acids. Looked up from germline, CDR1 is SEHNR and CDR2 is FQNEAQ (reference sequence). The DNA for the CDR3 is TGTGCCAGCAGCGCGACAGGGATCAATGAGCAGTTCTTC. Its translation is CASSATGINEQFF.